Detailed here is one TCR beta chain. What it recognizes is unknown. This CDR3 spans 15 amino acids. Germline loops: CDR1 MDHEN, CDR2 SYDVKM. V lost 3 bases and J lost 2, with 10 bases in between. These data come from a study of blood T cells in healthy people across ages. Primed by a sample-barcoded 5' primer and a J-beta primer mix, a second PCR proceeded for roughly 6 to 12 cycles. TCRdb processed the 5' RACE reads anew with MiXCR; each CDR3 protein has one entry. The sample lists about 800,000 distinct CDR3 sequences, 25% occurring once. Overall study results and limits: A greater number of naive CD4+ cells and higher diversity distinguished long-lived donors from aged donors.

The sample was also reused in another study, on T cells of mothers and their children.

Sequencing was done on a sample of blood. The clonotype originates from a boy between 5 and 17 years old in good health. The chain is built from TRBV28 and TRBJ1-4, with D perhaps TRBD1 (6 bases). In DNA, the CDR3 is TGTGCCAGCAGTTTTACAGGGCCCACTAATGAAAAACTGTTTTTT. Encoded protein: CASSFTGPTNEKLFF. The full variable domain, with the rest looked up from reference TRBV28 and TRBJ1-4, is DVKVTQSSRYLVKRTGEKVFLECVQDMDHENMFWYRQDPGLGLRLIYFSYDVKMKEKGDIPEGYSVSREKKERFSLILESASTNQTSMYLCASSFTGPTNEKLFFGSGTQLSVL.